Each of the 9 T cell receptor beta chains below was sequenced from the same sample in a study of T cell clonality in common variable immunodeficiency. Findings and caveats of the study: Fewer deletions and N-nucleotide insertions were reportedly seen in common variable immunodeficiency TCR beta sequences.

Sequencing was performed with immunoSEQ multiplex PCR; in TCRdb, only in-frame clones are kept and a portion is missing. Listed for the sample are 25,000 to 35,000 clones, none seen a single time. For these TCRs, the target antigens are not known. Sequencing was done on a sample of peripheral blood mononuclear cells. The receptors here all came from a human donor with common variable immunodeficiency.

This clone was observed a handful of times. The observed sequence ends 3 residues before the CDR3 terminus, with the missing tail filled in from the germline J gene. The chain recombines TRBV2 with TRBJ1-1; TRBD1 matches 10 bases. With V trimmed by 11 bases and J by 5 bases, 8 bases remained unmatched. CDR1 SNHLY and CDR2 FYNNEI come from the germline V gene. The CDR3 sequence is 13 residues long. CDR3 sequence reads: CAGRRQGATEAFF. Partial CDR3 DNA: TGTGCCGGTCGGAGACAGGGGGCTACTGAA.

This clone was observed at least ten times. The sequenced fragment ends 3 residues before the CDR3 boundary, so the rest is inferred from the germline J gene. This rearrangement joins TRBV7-3 to TRBJ2-5, with 7 bases that match TRBD2. With V trimmed by 5 bases and J by 3 bases, 6 bases remained unmatched. The CDR3 is 14 residues long. The germline V gene has CDR1 SGHTA and CDR2 FQGTGA. The CDR3 loop reads CASSHLGGEETQYF. The CDR3 DNA, read in part, is TGTGCCAGCAGCCATTTGGGGGGGGAAGAGACC.

About this clone itself: The read stops 3 residues short of the end of the CDR3; the missing end is completed from the germline J gene. The chain joins TRBV19 to TRBJ1-5; the D gene is possibly TRBD1 (6 bases). The CDR3 is 15 residues long. Trimming shortened V by 8 bases and J by 1 base, and 15 bases separated the two germline ends. In germline, CDR1 is LNHDA, CDR2 SQIVND (reference sequence). This CDR3 is CASRTDPLSNQPQHF. The CDR3 DNA, read in part, is TGTGCCAGTCGGACAGACCCCCTAAGCAATCAGCCC.

There are a few counts of this clone. With the read ending 3 residues before the CDR3 end, the germline J gene is used to fill in that end. The genes are TRBV19 and TRBJ2-3, with 9 bases that match TRBD2. V shed 5 bases and J 1 base; nucleotides not matched to a gene: 4. Germline values: CDR1 LNHDA, CDR2 SQIVND (reference sequence). CDR3 size: 15 residues. Incomplete CDR3 DNA: TGTGCCAGTAGTCTATTAGCGGGGGGCACAGATACG. Translation gives CASSLLAGGTDT. The whole CDR3 sequence is CASSLLAGGTDTQYF.

With regard to this clone: With the read ending 3 residues before the CDR3 end, the germline J gene is used to fill in that end. The chain combines TRBV7-3 with TRBJ1-6, with 8 bases fitting TRBD1. Germline CDR1 and CDR2: SGHTA and FQGTGA. The CDR3 extends over 14 amino acids. V shed 5 bases, J shed 7 bases, and the junction held 4 bases outside the gene matches. The CDR3 region is CASSPTGVNSPLHF. Partial CDR3 DNA: TGTGCCAGCAGCCCGACAGGGGTAAATTCACCC.

This clone has ten or more counts. CDR3 DNA, as far as it was read: TGCAGTGCTTGGCCGACGGGGGGCAAAAACATT. This encodes CSAWPTGGKNI. The entire CDR3 protein reads CSAWPTGGKNIQYF. The gene calls are TRBV20-1 and TRBJ2-4; 7 nucleotides match TRBD2. The CDR3 goes on 3 residues after the read ends, and that part is filled in from the germline J gene. J was trimmed by 3 bases and V by 5 bases; bases with no gene match: 7. Germline lookup yields CDR1 DFQATT and CDR2 SNEGSKA (reference sequence). The CDR3 extends over 14 amino acids.

As concerns this clone: The read falls 3 residues short of the CDR3 end, and the missing part is taken from the germline J gene. This chain uses TRBV19 with TRBJ2-5, with D possibly matching TRBD1 (5 bases). The CDR3 loop spans 18 amino acids. The germline gives CDR1 LNHDA, CDR2 SQIVND (reference sequence). V was cut by 6 bases and J by 2 bases, with 25 bases left in between. The CDR3 spells CASSSGSWRMDMQETQYF. The covered CDR3 bases are TGTGCCAGTAGCTCCGGCTCATGGCGTATGGACATGCAAGAGACC.

This clone was seen repeatedly, ten times or more. The read gets to within 3 residues of the CDR3 end, and the germline J gene fills in the rest. This rearrangement joins TRBV30 to TRBJ1-1; 7 bases agree with TRBD1. CDR1 is GTSNPN, CDR2 SVGIG, per germline (reference sequence). This CDR3 is 13 amino acids long. The ends lost 3 bases at V and 4 bases at J; junction bases unmatched: 5. The CDR3 is CAWRGTVGTEAFF. The CDR3 DNA, read in part, is TGTGCCTGGAGAGGGACAGTCGGCACTGAA.

As regards this clone: The read is 3 residues too short to cover the CDR3 end, so that end is filled in from the germline J gene. The chain links TRBV7-2 to TRBJ2-5; D is uncertain. The V end lost 1 base, the J end lost 4 bases, and 10 bases lay between the germline ends. Germline V gene lookup returns CDR1 SGHTA and CDR2 FQGNSA. The CDR3 totals 14 residues. The CDR3 loop is CASSLGRLSETQYF. The CDR3 bases that were read are TGTGCCAGCAGCTTAGGCCGACTGTCAGAGACC.